The sequence of this T cell receptor beta chain was determined in a study of blood T cell repertoires in COVID-19. CDR3 length: 16 amino acids. From germline, CDR1 is MNHEY and CDR2 SVGAGI. V lost 2 bases, J lost 1 base, and 7 bases stayed unmatched. Clones were read by immunoSEQ multiplex PCR, and TCRdb kept only the in-frame ones, dropping some. The table shows some 350,000 clones, with 80% to 90% occurring only once. The sample consisted of peripheral blood. The V and J genes are TRBV6-5 and TRBJ2-5; TRBD2 aligns across 7 bases. The TCR comes from a woman in her twenties or thirties with COVID-19, enrolled during active disease. CDR3 protein: CASSYGSGATQETQYF. As DNA, the CDR3 is TGTGCCAGCAGTTACGGGAGCGGGGCCACCCAAGAGACCCAGTACTTC.